This T cell receptor beta chain was obtained from a study of control samples from healthy donors and cancer patients. Germline V CDR1 and CDR2: MNHEY, SVGAGI. Trimming took 0 bases from V and 7 from J; bases not matched to a gene: 11. The length of the CDR3 is 16 residues. Method: immunoSEQ multiplex PCR; TCRdb's copy keeps in-frame clones and lacks some. The data show under 200,000 clones, approximately 90% seen once. The V gene is TRBV6-5, the J gene TRBJ1-2, with 7 bases identical to TRBD1. The sequenced sample consisted of blood. The receptor comes from a woman in her thirties in good health. The CDR3 DNA reads as TGTGCCAGCAGTTACTCGATGGGGGGACAGCCCTCTGGCTACACCTTC. It is translated as CASSYSMGGQPSGYTF.